The clone carrying this T cell receptor beta chain is termed medium-sized (0.01 to 0.1%). Libraries were prepared by immunoSEQ multiplex PCR; TCRdb keeps only in-frame clonotypes and omits some of them. This sample shows approximately 5,400 clones and no singletons; about 25% rests with the ten largest. These data come from a study of T cells after posttransplantation cyclophosphamide. Busulfan-fludarabine conditioning, marrow transplant, and cyclophosphamide on days +3 and +4 were administered. Looked up from germline, CDR1 is SEHNR and CDR2 is FQNEAQ (reference sequence). The CDR3 has 12 amino acids. V lost 6 bases to trimming and J lost 8 bases, with 13 bases between them.

This chain joins TRBV7-9 and TRBJ1-1; D uncertain. The sequenced sample was PBMCs, obtained 350 to 400 days after allogeneic stem cell transplant with posttransplant cyclophosphamide. This receptor was obtained from a male patient in his sixties or seventies who received an allogeneic stem cell transplant from a related donor, was CMV-positive, and had acute GVHD only. Some of these T cells may belong to the graft donor. Here the CDR3 reads CASSPPGPEAFF. For the CDR3, the DNA is TGTGCCAGCAGTCCTCCGGGTCCAGAAGCTTTCTTT.